Reported below is one T cell receptor (beta chain). TCRdb's copy holds only in-frame clones and misses some; the assay was immunoSEQ multiplex PCR. The sample lists approximately 65,000 clones, more than 90% seen once, with about 8% in the top ten. Germline loops: CDR1 MNHEY, CDR2 SMNVEV (reference sequence). Germline trimming cut 0 bases from V and 2 bases from J; bases unmatched to any gene: 12. This CDR3 has 19 amino acids. The sample belongs to a study of PD-1 blockade in classical Hodgkin lymphoma. Time point described: cycle 4 day 1 (C4D1), after around six weeks of nivolumab. Each of the patients experienced relapse following autologous stem cell transplantation, and their brentuximab vedotin exposure differed.

Here the sequenced sample was peripheral blood mononuclear cells (PBMCs), taken before the fourth cycle of nivolumab. This sequence joins TRBV27 and TRBJ2-3; 9 nucleotides match TRBD2. This TCR derives from a human donor with classical Hodgkin lymphoma. This CDR3 reads CASSLSNSGSLPYTDTQYF. CDR3 sequence (DNA): TGTGCCAGCAGTTTATCGAATAGCGGGAGTCTACCCTACACAGATACGCAGTATTTT.